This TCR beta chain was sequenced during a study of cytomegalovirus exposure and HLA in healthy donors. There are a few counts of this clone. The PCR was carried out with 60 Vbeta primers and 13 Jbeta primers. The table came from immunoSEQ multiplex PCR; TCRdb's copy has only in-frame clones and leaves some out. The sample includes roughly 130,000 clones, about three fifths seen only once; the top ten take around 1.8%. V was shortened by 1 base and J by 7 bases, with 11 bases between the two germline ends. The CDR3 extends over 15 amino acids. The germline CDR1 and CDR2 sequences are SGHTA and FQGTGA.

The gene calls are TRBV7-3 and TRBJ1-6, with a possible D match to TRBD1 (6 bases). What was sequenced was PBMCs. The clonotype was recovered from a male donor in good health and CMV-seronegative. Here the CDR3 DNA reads TGTGCCAGCAGCTTAAGGGGGGGCGCGAATTCACCCCTCCACTTT. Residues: CASSLRGGANSPLHF. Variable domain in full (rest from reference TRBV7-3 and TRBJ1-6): GAGVSQTPSNKVTEKGKYVELRCDPISGHTALYWYRQSLGQGPEFLIYFQGTGAADDSGLPNDRFFAVRPEGSVSTLKIQRTERGDSAVYLCASSLRGGANSPLHFGNGTRLTVT.